This is a list of T cell receptor beta chains from one sample in a study of T cells after yellow fever vaccination. Each CDR3 protein is one row after TCRdb ran MiXCR on the 5' RACE reads. The sample holds about 320,000 distinct CDR3 sequences, approximately 4.3% seen once. The sequences come from PBMCs, collected 15 days after the yellow fever booster vaccination. Receptor source: a man younger than 35 who received the YFV17D yellow fever vaccine. CDR3s include the opening cysteine and the closing phenylalanine or tryptophan. A D gene is named only where the DNA matches it firmly. Only part of the rows carry a size: once, few, many, or a class if the clone is expanded.

clone_size	v_call	d_call	j_call	cdr3_aa	cdr3_nt
NA	TRBV10-3	TRBD1	TRBJ1-5	CAIGQDGQPQHF	TGTGCCATCGGACAGGACGGCCAGCCCCAGCATTTT
few	TRBV5-4	NA	TRBJ2-3	CASSSGTAGRDTQYF	TGTGCCAGCAGCTCGGGGACAGCCGGGAGAGATACGCAGTATTTT
few	TRBV12-3/TRBV12-4	NA	TRBJ2-3	CASSPTRRVTDTQYF	TGTGCCAGCAGTCCTACGCGGAGGGTTACAGATACGCAGTATTTT
few	TRBV7-3	TRBD1	TRBJ1-2	CASSPRDRRKPGGYGYTF	TGTGCCAGCAGCCCGAGGGACAGAAGGAAGCCCGGGGGCTATGGCTACACCTTC
many	TRBV7-8	NA	TRBJ2-2	CASSLVVSGELFF	TGTGCCAGCAGCTTAGTCGTGTCCGGGGAGCTGTTTTTT
many	TRBV9	TRBD1	TRBJ1-1	CASSVVGQGEAFF	TGTGCCAGCAGCGTTGTGGGACAGGGGGAAGCTTTCTTT
many	TRBV4-2	NA	TRBJ1-1	CASSPARAQSREAFF	TGTGCCAGCAGCCCCGCTCGGGCCCAATCGCGTGAAGCTTTCTTT
NA	TRBV3-1	TRBD1	TRBJ1-5	CASSQRGGLNSNQPQHF	TGTGCCAGCAGTCAAAGAGGGGGCCTCAATAGCAATCAGCCCCAGCATTTT
NA	TRBV6-1	NA	TRBJ2-5	CASSEAGVTQYF	TGTGCCAGCAGTGAAGCGGGGGTGACCCAGTACTTC
NA	TRBV7-9	NA	TRBJ2-1	CASSTWTDEQFF	TGTGCCAGCAGCACTTGGACAGATGAGCAGTTCTTC
NA	TRBV4-2	TRBD2	TRBJ2-3	CASRTRLAGDTDTQYF	TGTGCCAGCAGGACCCGACTAGCGGGGGACACAGATACGCAGTATTTT
many	TRBV5-1	NA	TRBJ1-1	CASSFSSLNTEAFF	TGCGCCAGCAGCTTTTCCTCTCTGAACACTGAAGCTTTCTTT
many	TRBV5-1	NA	TRBJ2-3	CASSLVYDTDTQYF	TGCGCCAGCAGCTTGGTCTACGACACAGATACGCAGTATTTT
many	TRBV7-2	NA	TRBJ2-1	CASSQGGIPYNEQFF	TGTGCCAGCAGCCAAGGGGGGATACCCTACAATGAGCAGTTCTTC
NA	TRBV9	NA	TRBJ1-6	CASSVGIGVSSPLHF	TGTGCCAGCAGCGTAGGAATAGGGGTTAGTTCACCCCTCCACTTT
many	TRBV29-1	TRBD2	TRBJ2-1	CSVVNRAGVLNEQFF	TGCAGCGTTGTAAATCGGGCGGGGGTCTTAAATGAGCAGTTCTTC
NA	TRBV11-2	NA	TRBJ2-1	CASSLTSGSHNEQFF	TGTGCCAGCAGCTTAACCTCCGGGAGTCACAATGAGCAGTTCTTC
many	TRBV20-1	NA	TRBJ1-4	CSAPIGGLNEKLFF	TGCAGTGCGCCAATAGGTGGGCTTAATGAAAAACTGTTTTTT
many	TRBV11-1	TRBD1	TRBJ1-2	CASSFSQGKSYTF	TGTGCCAGCAGCTTCTCACAGGGGAAGAGCTACACCTTC
few	TRBV10-3	NA	TRBJ2-1	CAIGRGSHEQFF	TGTGCCATCGGCAGGGGTTCCCATGAGCAGTTCTTC
NA	TRBV12-3/TRBV12-4	TRBD2	TRBJ2-3	CASTGRLSGGPPDTQYF	TGTGCCAGCACTGGGCGCCTAAGCGGGGGGCCCCCCGATACGCAGTATTTT
NA	TRBV6-5	NA	TRBJ1-1	CASNNQGRTEAFF	TGTGCCAGCAATAACCAAGGGCGAACTGAAGCTTTCTTT
NA	TRBV5-1	TRBD1	TRBJ2-7	CASSPGDRGGYEQYF	TGCGCCAGCAGCCCAGGAGACAGGGGAGGCTACGAGCAGTACTTC
many	TRBV29-1	TRBD1	TRBJ2-3	CSAAPGQGGSDTQYF	TGCAGCGCCGCCCCGGGACAGGGGGGATCTGATACGCAGTATTTT
NA	TRBV29-1	NA	TRBJ2-1	CSAAGRGSYNEQFF	TGCAGCGCCGCTGGACGTGGGTCCTACAATGAGCAGTTCTTC
many	TRBV28	TRBD1	TRBJ1-5	CASSSDRQGKWQPQHF	TGTGCCAGCAGTTCCGACCGACAGGGAAAGTGGCAGCCCCAGCATTTT
many	TRBV7-2	TRBD1	TRBJ1-5	CASSSDRVGQPQHF	TGTGCCAGCAGCTCGGACAGGGTGGGTCAGCCCCAGCATTTT
few	TRBV27	NA	TRBJ1-2	CASSLTYMIDGTYGYTF	TGTGCCAGCAGTTTAACGTACATGATAGACGGCACCTATGGCTACACCTTC
many	TRBV7-2	NA	TRBJ2-1	CASSLGTSNEQFF	TGTGCCAGCAGCCTAGGCACTAGCAATGAGCAGTTCTTC
NA	TRBV5-1	NA	TRBJ1-5	CASSLGGQDQPQHF	TGCGCCAGCAGCTTAGGGGGTCAAGATCAGCCCCAGCATTTT
NA	TRBV5-1	NA	TRBJ2-5	CASSSEPLRRETQYF	TGCGCCAGCAGCTCGGAACCACTCCGGAGGGAGACCCAGTACTTC
many	TRBV7-2	NA	TRBJ1-1	CASSLGAPGNTEAFF	TGTGCCAGCAGCTTAGGGGCGCCAGGGAACACTGAAGCTTTCTTT
many	TRBV30	NA	TRBJ1-2	CAWNGGQYYGYTF	TGTGCCTGGAACGGGGGGCAATACTATGGCTACACCTTC
NA	TRBV5-1	TRBD1	TRBJ2-1	CASSLRQGAWEQFF	TGCGCCAGCAGCTTGCGGCAGGGGGCTTGGGAGCAGTTCTTC
many	TRBV7-9	NA	TRBJ2-3	CASSFGSEGDTQYF	TGTGCCAGCAGCTTTGGGAGTGAAGGAGATACGCAGTATTTT
many	TRBV6-6	NA	TRBJ2-1	CASSYTSYNEQFF	TGTGCCAGCAGCTACACCTCCTACAATGAGCAGTTCTTC